The T cell receptor (beta chain) described here comes from a study of OX40 agonist ivuxolimab in advanced cancers. Study as a whole: Patients got intravenous ivuxolimab at 0.01 to 10 mg/kg every 2 weeks.

As regards this clone: Its antigen is not identified. This CDR3 is also generated by other DNA sequences in the sample.

The method was immunoSEQ multiplex PCR; TCRdb's version includes in-frame clones alone and lacks a portion of them. The sample includes just over 90,000 clones, roughly nine tenths of them seen just once. The study, taken as a whole, reports: Average numbers of expanded clones were greater in CD8+ T cells than in CD4+.

Cycle 7 day 1, cycle 4 day 1, and baseline were the timepoints at which blood was sampled. This CDR3 has 13 residues. The V and J ends lost 2 bases and 6 bases respectively, with 8 bases between them. Per germline, CDR1 SGHRS and CDR2 YFSETQ. V usage is TRBV5-1 and J usage is TRBJ2-2; D perhaps matches TRBD1 (6 bases). This receptor was obtained from an adult with an advanced solid tumor such as melanoma, head and neck, liver or kidney cancer. Sequences were derived from CD4+ or CD8+ T cells sorted from blood, sampled in a trial of the OX40 agonist ivuxolimab. CDR3 in DNA: TGCGCCAGCAGCTTAGGGGGAGCCGGGGAGCTGTTTTTT. Its translation: CASSLGGAGELFF.